A single sample gave rise to the 14 T cell receptor beta chains below, sequenced in a study of human T cells and chemical hapten exposure (dated by TCRdb to the early 2020s). Library construction relied on RACE. The run used a NextSeq 500. The public reads were reanalyzed by TCRdb: fastp trimming at Q25, MiXCR alignment, in-frame beta chains only. Rows matching on CDR3 protein sequence are summarized as one entry with the most common DNA and genes. This sample comprises some 110,000 distinct CDR3 sequences, approximately 10% of them detected only once. The leading ten clones occupy 2% to 2.5% of the sample. The sample's time point label, in plain terms: patch test 3, about 24 weeks after DPC sensitization. This specimen's treatment or condition label, interpreted: therapeutic diphenylcyclopropenone sensitization with weekly scalp DPC. This material consisted of whole blood, taken in connection with sensitization to the hapten diphenylcyclopropenone (DPC). These receptors originate from a woman between 50 and 59 years old with alopecia areata. Some clones in this sample may be carry-over from other donors' samples.

A few counts support this clonotype. The chain links TRBV6-1 to TRBJ2-5; either TRBD1 or TRBD2 may supply D (5 bases each). The CDR3 totals 14 residues. The germline V gene has CDR1 MNHNS and CDR2 SASEGT. V dropped 8 bases and J dropped 1 base, with 14 bases sitting between them. The CDR3 DNA follows: TGTGCCAGCGGGGTGGGACCGACCCAAGAGACCCAGTACTTC. Translating gives CASGVGPTQETQYF.

The V and J genes are TRBV27 and TRBJ1-5; D not certain. V was pared by 8 bases and J by 5 bases, with 16 bases between. The V gene's germline CDR1 is MNHEY and CDR2 SMNVEV (reference sequence). The length of the CDR3 is 14 residues. The CDR3 reads CASSTGQTYQPQHF. CDR3 DNA sequence: TGTGCCAGCTCCACGGGCCAGACCTATCAGCCCCAGCATTTT.

J is TRBJ1-5 and V is TRBV24-1, with D maybe TRBD1 (5 bases). Trimming removed 5 bases at V and 0 bases at J, with 10 bases between. Germline V gene sequence: CDR1 KGHDR, CDR2 SFDVKD. The CDR3 is 15 residues long. CDR3 amino acids: CATSAGTDSNQPQHF. CDR3 nucleotide sequence: TGTGCCACCAGTGCTGGGACCGATAGCAATCAGCCCCAGCATTTT.

The J gene is TRBJ2-6, the V gene TRBV5-1; D could derive from TRBD1 or TRBD2 (7 bases each). Trimming shortened V by 3 bases and J by 4 bases, and 14 bases separated the two germline ends. The CDR3 has 16 residues. Germline values: CDR1 SGHRS, CDR2 YFSETQ. Here the CDR3 DNA reads TGCGCCAGCAGCTCCCAGGGGGGGCTAGGGGCCAACGTCCTGACTTTC. Translation: CASSSQGGLGANVLTF.

The chain couples TRBV12-3 or TRBV12-4 to TRBJ2-1; D might be TRBD1 or TRBD2, each matching 5 bases. Between the trimmed V and J ends, which lost 5 bases and 3 bases, there was a span of 11 bases. The CDR3 is 14 residues long. CDR3 residues: CASSKGRSYNEQFF. CDR3 nucleotides: TGTGCCAGCAGTAAGGGACGGAGCTACAATGAGCAGTTCTTC.

This clonotype was seen only once. The chain carries TRBV6-2 or TRBV6-3 and TRBJ1-1; 9 nucleotides match TRBD1. The CDR3 totals 14 residues. In germline, CDR1 is MNHEY, CDR2 SVGEGT. V trimming: 2 bases; J trimming: 4 bases; junction bases outside the gene matches: 2. CDR3 amino acids: CASSYGTGLTEAFF. The CDR3 DNA follows: TGTGCCAGCAGTTACGGGACAGGGCTCACTGAAGCTTTCTTT.

This clonotype was recorded only once. CDR3 nucleotides: TGTGCCAGCAGTCCCTCGGACAGGGGGCACGATGGCTACACCTTC. Translation gives CASSPSDRGHDGYTF. The chain combines TRBV6-5 with TRBJ1-2; 11 bases match TRBD1. CDR3 size: 15 residues. Trimming removed 5 bases from V and 6 bases from J; junction bases left unmatched: 8. Per germline, CDR1 MNHEY and CDR2 SVGAGI.

The gene calls are TRBV3-1 and TRBJ1-1; tentative D call: TRBD1 (5 bases). Germline loops: CDR1 LGHDT, CDR2 YNNKEL (reference sequence). The V and J ends lost 1 base and 5 bases respectively, with 11 bases between them. The CDR3 runs 14 residues. The CDR3 nucleotides are TGTGCCAGCAGCCAAGGAATGTCAGGGACTGAAGCTTTCTTT. Translated: CASSQGMSGTEAFF.

There are a few counts of this clonotype. V and J are TRBV12-3 or TRBV12-4 and TRBJ2-2, with D uncertain. Trimming cost V 4 bases and J 7 bases, with 7 bases left between them. The CDR3 spans 12 residues. In DNA, the CDR3 is TGTGCCAGCAGTTATGGGGACGGGGAGCTGTTTTTT. Its protein product is CASSYGDGELFF.

This clonotype was counted between two and nine times. The gene calls are TRBV20-1 and TRBJ1-2; D perhaps matches TRBD1 (6 bases). The germline V gene encodes CDR1 DFQATT and CDR2 SNEGSKA (reference sequence). Trimming removed 1 base from V and 0 bases from J, with 9 bases in between. The CDR3 loop spans 14 amino acids. CDR3 sequence (DNA): TGCAGTGCTAGAGCCGGGACAACTAACTATGGCTACACCTTC. It translates to CSARAGTTNYGYTF.

This clonotype was seen ten or more times. J is TRBJ2-7 and V is TRBV29-1; D ambiguous. The CDR3 consists of 11 residues. Between the trimmed V and J ends, which lost 5 bases and 0 bases, there was a span of 5 bases. CDR1 and CDR2 from the germline V gene are SQVTM and ANQGSEA. This CDR3 is CSVHSSYEQYF. The CDR3 DNA reads as TGCAGCGTTCACAGCTCCTACGAGCAGTACTTC.

V and J are TRBV4-1 and TRBJ1-5, with a tentative D call TRBD1 (6 bases). The ends were cut back, 6 bases at V and 3 bases at J, with 15 bases in the middle. The CDR3 length is 15 residues. Germline lookup yields CDR1 MGHRA and CDR2 YSYEKL. The CDR3 region is CASSLVGGDNQPQHF. The CDR3 region has the DNA TGCGCCAGCAGTCTCGTAGGGGGTGACAATCAGCCCCAGCATTTT.

The V and J genes are TRBV6-6 and TRBJ1-4; 8 bases line up with TRBD1. The CDR3 extends over 15 amino acids. The germline CDR1 and CDR2 sequences are MNHNY and SVGAGI (reference sequence). The V gene end was trimmed by 0 bases and the J gene end by 6 bases; junction bases not matched to a gene: 3. This CDR3 reads CASSYSDRADEKLFF. The CDR3 region has the DNA TGTGCCAGCAGTTACTCGGACAGGGCCGATGAAAAACTGTTTTTT.

Of note for this clonotype: An end of the junction does not agree with germline; a read error may underlie this. V and J are TRBV6-5 and TRBJ2-2, with D tentatively TRBD1 (5 bases). The V gene's germline CDR1 is MNHEY and CDR2 SVGAGI. The CDR3 has 14 amino acids. The chain's CDR3 is CASGAGAVTWELFF. Here the CDR3 DNA reads TGTGCCAGCGGGGCTGGGGCGGTCACCTGGGAGCTGTTTTTT.